This TCR beta chain was observed in a study of monozygotic twins with inflammatory bowel disease. General observations from the study: For IBD, no single strong associated signal or clonotype was supported. Healthy twins shared more clonotypes with others than IBD patients, most markedly active ones.

The CDR3 contains 17 residues. A note on this clonotype: Its antigen is undetermined.

One entry per CDR3 protein, without DNA, is what TCRdb gives after re-calling the 5' RACE reads. The sample holds 110,000 or so distinct CDR3 sequences. This TCR came from a human donor with ulcerative colitis or Crohn's disease, or a healthy co-twin of an affected twin (not recorded which). The sequenced sample was blood. The rearrangement joins TRBV12-3 or TRBV12-4 to TRBJ2-3; TCRdb selects TRBD2, and the lack of DNA leaves this call unchecked. CDR3 sequence: CASSPSILAGGADTQYF.